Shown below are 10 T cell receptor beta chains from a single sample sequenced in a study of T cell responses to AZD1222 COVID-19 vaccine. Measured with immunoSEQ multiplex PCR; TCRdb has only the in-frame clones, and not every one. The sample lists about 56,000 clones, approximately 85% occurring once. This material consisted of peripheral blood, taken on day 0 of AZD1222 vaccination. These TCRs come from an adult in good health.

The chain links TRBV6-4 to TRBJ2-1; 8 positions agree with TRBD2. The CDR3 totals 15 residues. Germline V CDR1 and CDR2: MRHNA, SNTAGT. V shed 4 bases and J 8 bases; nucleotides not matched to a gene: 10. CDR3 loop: CASSATAGDVDEQFF. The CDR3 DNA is TGTGCCAGCAGTGCCACAGCGGGGGATGTGGATGAGCAGTTCTTC.

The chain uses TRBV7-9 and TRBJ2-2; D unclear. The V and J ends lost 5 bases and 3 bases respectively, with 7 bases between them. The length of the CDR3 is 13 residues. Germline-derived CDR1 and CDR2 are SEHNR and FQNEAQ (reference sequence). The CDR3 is CASSSQHTGELFF. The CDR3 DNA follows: TGTGCCAGCAGCAGTCAACACACCGGGGAGCTGTTTTTT.

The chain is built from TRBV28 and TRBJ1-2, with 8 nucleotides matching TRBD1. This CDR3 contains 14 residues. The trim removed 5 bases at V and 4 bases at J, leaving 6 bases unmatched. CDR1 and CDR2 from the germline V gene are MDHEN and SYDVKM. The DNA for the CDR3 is TGTGCCAGCAGTACTAGGGACAGGCGCTATGGCTACACCTTC. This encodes CASSTRDRRYGYTF.

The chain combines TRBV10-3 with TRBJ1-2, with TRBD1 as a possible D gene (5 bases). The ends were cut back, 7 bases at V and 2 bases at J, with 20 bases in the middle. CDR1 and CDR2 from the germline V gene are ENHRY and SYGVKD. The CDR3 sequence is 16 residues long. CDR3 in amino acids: CAITRGFGTGNYGYTF. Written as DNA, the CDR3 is TGTGCCATCACCCGAGGATTTGGGACGGGAAACTATGGCTACACCTTC.

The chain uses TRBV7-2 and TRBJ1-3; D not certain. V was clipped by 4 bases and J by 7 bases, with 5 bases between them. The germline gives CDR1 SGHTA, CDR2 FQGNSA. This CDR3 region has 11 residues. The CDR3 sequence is CASSSWNTIYF. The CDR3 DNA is TGTGCCAGCAGCTCGTGGAACACCATATATTTT.

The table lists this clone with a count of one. CDR3 sequence reads: CASSVLGSGANVLTF. In DNA, the CDR3 is TGTGCCAGCAGTGTCCTTGGCTCTGGGGCCAACGTCCTGACTTTC. V and J are TRBV6-6 and TRBJ2-6; D call uncertain. This CDR3 is built from 15 residues. Trimming took 5 bases from V and 0 from J, leaving 8 bases between them. Germline V CDR1 and CDR2: MNHNY, SVGAGI (reference sequence).

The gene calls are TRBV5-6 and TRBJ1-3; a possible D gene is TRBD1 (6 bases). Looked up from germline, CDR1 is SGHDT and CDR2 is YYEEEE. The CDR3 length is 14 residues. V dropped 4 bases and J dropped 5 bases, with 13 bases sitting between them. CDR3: CASSGGQWRNTIYF. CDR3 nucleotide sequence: TGTGCCAGCAGCGGAGGACAGTGGAGAAACACCATATATTTT.

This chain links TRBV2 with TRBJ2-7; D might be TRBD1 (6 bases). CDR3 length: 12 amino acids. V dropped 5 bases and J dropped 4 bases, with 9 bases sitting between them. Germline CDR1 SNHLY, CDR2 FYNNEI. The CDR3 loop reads CASSTQGYEQYF. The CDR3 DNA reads TGTGCCAGCAGTACACAGGGTTACGAGCAGTACTTC.

The CDR3 region has the DNA TGTGCCAGTAGTATACCCATCCCGGGTGGGAGTGAGCAGTTCTTC. Encoded protein: CASSIPIPGGSEQFF. The rearrangement uses TRBV19 and TRBJ2-1; D is perhaps TRBD2 (5 bases). CDR1 and CDR2 (germline): LNHDA, SQIVND (reference sequence). V was clipped by 2 bases and J by 9 bases, with 17 bases between them. The CDR3 spans 15 residues.

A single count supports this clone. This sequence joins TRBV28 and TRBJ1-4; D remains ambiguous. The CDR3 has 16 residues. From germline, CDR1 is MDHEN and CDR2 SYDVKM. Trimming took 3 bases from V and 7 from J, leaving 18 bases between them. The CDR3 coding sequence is TGTGCCAGCAGTTTTCGAACGCGGGGAGGAGGTGAAAAACTGTTTTTT. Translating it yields CASSFRTRGGGEKLFF. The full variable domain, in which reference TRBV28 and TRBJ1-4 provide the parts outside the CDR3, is DVKVTQSSRYLVKRTGEKVFLECVQDMDHENMFWYRQDPGLGLRLIYFSYDVKMKEKGDIPEGYSVSREKKERFSLILESASTNQTSMYLCASSFRTRGGGEKLFFGSGTQLSVL.